These T cell receptor beta chains were read from a single sample in a study of blood T cell repertoires in COVID-19. This table comes from immunoSEQ multiplex PCR, and its TCRdb copy is limited to in-frame clones, with some not included. The sample has about 76,000 clones, over 70% seen once. What was sequenced was peripheral blood. The receptor source for this set is a man aged 50 or older with active COVID-19. CDR3s include the opening cysteine and the closing phenylalanine or tryptophan.

V gene,J gene,CDR3 protein
TRBV3-1/TRBV3-2,TRBJ2-1,CASSQASGLAGGNEQFF
TRBV5-1,TRBJ2-1,CASSITSGMGEQFF
TRBV5-1,TRBJ2-7,CASSLTGTGVDEQYF
TRBV7-9,TRBJ2-1,CASRSTGTEYNEQFF
TRBV11-2,TRBJ2-5,CASSLRGTQYF
TRBV21-1,TRBJ1-6,CASSKTGREDSPLHF
TRBV28,TRBJ1-1,CASSLPGEREAFF
TRBV7-9,TRBJ1-2,CASSSGLDRGYTF
TRBV6-2/TRBV6-3,TRBJ1-2,CASSYMGQPYGYTF
TRBV9,TRBJ2-7,CASSVGVSEDEQYF
TRBV6-2/TRBV6-3,TRBJ1-6,CASRSTGASSYNSPLHF
TRBV9,TRBJ2-3,CASSAHRPGQAEDTQYF
TRBV9,TRBJ2-3,CASKGGGTDTQYF
TRBV27,TRBJ2-5,CASRTVTGEGETQYF
TRBV7-2,TRBJ2-1,CASSSPAGGLADEQFF
TRBV28,TRBJ2-5,CASSGGETQYF
TRBV19,TRBJ2-7,CASSFSGLSYEQYF
TRBV5-4,TRBJ2-1,CASSPTGRDYNEQFF
TRBV7-2,TRBJ1-2,CASSPMGQGDGYTF
TRBV30,TRBJ1-2,CAWSPTVNYGYTF
TRBV18,TRBJ1-1,CASSLTPARDEAFF
TRBV28,TRBJ1-2,CASSLLADRGDGYTF
TRBV28,TRBJ1-1,CASTTQRRGEAFF
TRBV5-1,TRBJ1-2,CASSRTEPNYGYTF
TRBV11-2,TRBJ2-7,CASSTDRVSYEQYF
TRBV5-1,TRBJ2-5,CASSPGGTYSWETQYF
TRBV9,TRBJ2-3,CASSVERPDTQYF
TRBV2,TRBJ1-5,CASSEGWYTSNQPQHF
TRBV7-2,TRBJ1-6,CASSPKGGLSNSPLHF
TRBV11-3,TRBJ2-2,CASSLGQAGTGELFF
TRBV4-2,TRBJ2-1,CASSKGAGKAYNEQFF
TRBV6-6,TRBJ2-7,CASSRGHSYEQYF
TRBV6-2/TRBV6-3,TRBJ1-2,CASSPLPRQGSYTF
TRBV23-1,TRBJ1-6,CASSRRGLNSPLHF
TRBV6-5,TRBJ1-4,CASRTGGAVVEKLFF
TRBV7-3,TRBJ2-7,CASSLMGTGSYEQYF
TRBV4-3,TRBJ2-1,CASSQDRRDNEQFF
TRBV9,TRBJ2-2,CASSPGMINTGELFF
TRBV28,TRBJ1-4,CASSGDRGLIGHEKLFF
TRBV2,TRBJ2-1,CASSDQVIGYNEQFF
TRBV19,TRBJ2-5,CASSVGLAGSLRGGEETQYF
TRBV12-3/TRBV12-4,TRBJ2-3,CASSPGTDTQYF